The sequence of this T cell receptor (beta chain) was determined in a study of molecular identifiers for immune sequencing clone quantification. Details on this clonotype: One junction end disagrees with the germline gene, perhaps due to a read error.

The length of the CDR3 is 13 residues. The germline V gene encodes CDR1 LGHDT and CDR2 YNNKEL (reference sequence). TCRdb ran MiXCR on the PCR reads and lists one entry per CDR3 protein. The profile shows 300,000 to 400,000 distinct CDR3 sequences, roughly a quarter of them singletons. The clonotype was recovered from a human donor in good health. Some libraries in this study had Jurkat cell RNA spiked in. The sample consisted of naive CD8+ T cells from blood, with Jurkat cell RNA spiked in. Subset defined: FACS-sorted CD8+CD4-CCR7+CD45RA+ naive T cells. The chain uses TRBV3-1 and TRBJ1-2; 7 bases are shared with TRBD1. CDR3: CASSPGQSYGCTF. The CDR3 coding sequence is TGTGCCAGCAGCCCGGGACAGAGCTATGGCTGCACCTTC.